Only a few counts were recorded for the clone carrying this TCR beta chain. Its antigen is still unknown. TCRdb reanalysed the reads using MiXCR and keeps one entry per CDR3 protein. Of 250,000 or so distinct CDR3 sequences detected, 8% to 9.5% appear once; the ten largest clones hold more than 13%. This sample was included in a study of T cell repertoires in cytomegalovirus infection. At the level of the study: Carrying CMV and the relevant HLA type showed in public TCR beta signatures. Study results and caveats: Summed public TCR beta family frequency identified CMV carriers bearing the relevant HLA. Across the ex vivo response, the dominant clonotypes were HLA-C-restricted CMV-specific TCR beta clonotypes.

The specimen was PBMCs. The sequence was obtained from a human donor in good health (CMV status not recorded). Some clones in this sample may be carry-over from other donors' samples.

DNA for the CDR3: TGTGCCAGCAGTTACAAGGTAGGGGGGCGGACAACTGAAGCTTTCTTT. Protein sequence: CASSYKVGGRTTEAFF. The V gene is TRBV6-6, the J gene TRBJ1-1; D may be TRBD1 (6 bases). Trimming took off 2 bases at V and 5 bases at J, with 18 bases between the two ends. CDR3 length equals 16 residues. Germline CDR1 MNHNY, CDR2 SVGAGI (reference sequence).